This T cell receptor beta chain was documented in a study of blood T cell repertoires in COVID-19. Overall study context: COVID-19 samples, acute and convalescent, were from the United States, Italy and Spain.

This clone was observed once. This CDR3 spans 15 amino acids. With 3 bases clipped from V and 4 bases from J, the junction kept 12 bases outside the gene matches. CDR1 and CDR2 (germline): GTSNPN, SVGIG (reference sequence). The repertoire was sequenced with immunoSEQ multiplex PCR; TCRdb's copy has only in-frame clones and lacks some. The sample lists 50,000 to 55,000 clones; approximately 82% were seen once. V usage is TRBV30 and J usage is TRBJ2-7; 7 positions agree with TRBD1. The TCR comes from a human donor in a cohort sampled during active COVID-19. Sequencing was done on a sample of peripheral blood. The chain's CDR3 is CAWRGKWTGAYEQYF. CDR3 nucleotides: TGTGCCTGGAGGGGGAAGTGGACAGGAGCTTACGAGCAGTACTTC.